Listed below are T cell receptor beta chains from one sample, sequenced in a study of shared clonotypes between healthy human individuals. Generated by immunoSEQ multiplex PCR, the TCRdb table keeps only in-frame clones and is missing some. The repertoire holds roughly 1,500,000 clones, with nearly 99% as singletons. The source material was naive CD4+ T cells sorted from blood. The receptors shown here come from a man aged 25 to 45 in good health. CDR3s include the opening cysteine and the closing phenylalanine or tryptophan. The D gene is left open where the match is weak. Not every row has a clone size; where given, it reads once, few, many or a size class.

D gene,V gene,clone size,J gene,CDR3 protein,CDR3 DNA
NA,TRBV27,NA,TRBJ2-3,CASSRSPGSTSTDTQYF,TGTGCCAGCAGTCGCAGCCCGGGTAGCACTAGCACAGATACGCAGTATTTT
TRBD1,TRBV25-1,NA,TRBJ2-2,CASSELGQGGTGELFF,TGTGCCAGCAGTGAACTAGGACAGGGCGGGACCGGGGAGCTGTTTTTT
NA,TRBV19,NA,TRBJ2-5,CASSIGGGRQETQYF,TGTGCCAGTAGTATCGGGGGTGGAAGACAAGAGACCCAGTACTTC
NA,TRBV28,NA,TRBJ2-7,CASRFRGAANYEQYF,TGTGCCAGCAGGTTCCGGGGTGCGGCCAATTACGAGCAGTACTTC
NA,TRBV7-2,NA,TRBJ2-3,CASSLEGGGSTDTQYF,TGTGCCAGCAGCTTAGAAGGGGGAGGGAGCACAGATACGCAGTATTTT
TRBD2,TRBV10-3,NA,TRBJ2-3,CAISGHSLAGGRDTQYF,TGTGCCATTTCAGGTCATTCACTAGCGGGAGGGCGAGATACGCAGTATTTT
NA,TRBV7-2,NA,TRBJ2-3,CASSLVATADTQYF,TGTGCCAGCAGCTTAGTGGCAACGGCAGATACGCAGTATTTT
NA,TRBV7-2,NA,TRBJ1-5,CASSSVRIINQPQHF,TGTGCCAGCAGCTCGGTGAGGATTATCAATCAGCCCCAGCATTTT
NA,TRBV5-1,NA,TRBJ2-1,CASSLGVNEQFF,TGCGCCAGCAGCTTGGGTGTCAATGAGCAGTTCTTC
NA,TRBV19,NA,TRBJ1-4,CASTKPGLREKLFF,TGTGCCAGTACCAAACCCGGGCTAAGAGAAAAACTGTTTTTT
NA,TRBV9,NA,TRBJ2-7,CASSVDPTTDYEQYF,TGTGCCAGCAGCGTAGATCCAACCACGGACTACGAGCAGTACTTC
TRBD1,TRBV5-1,NA,TRBJ1-4,CASSVHYRTGTNEKLFF,TGCGCCAGCAGCGTCCACTATCGGACAGGGACTAATGAAAAACTGTTTTTT
NA,TRBV9,NA,TRBJ2-1,CASSVLSGANYNEQFF,TGTGCCAGCAGCGTATTGTCTGGCGCGAATTACAATGAGCAGTTCTTC
NA,TRBV9,NA,TRBJ1-2,CASKEGNYGYTF,TGTGCCAGCAAGGAAGGGAACTATGGCTACACCTTC
TRBD1,TRBV7-9,NA,TRBJ2-7,CASNPGQGYEQYF,TGTGCCAGCAACCCGGGACAGGGATACGAGCAGTACTTC
NA,TRBV6-1,once,TRBJ1-3,CASSEGISSGNTIYF,TGTGCCAGCAGTGAAGGAATATCCTCTGGAAACACCATATATTTT
NA,TRBV4-3,NA,TRBJ2-2,CASSLSGGFGELFF,TGCGCCAGCAGTTTGTCAGGCGGGTTCGGGGAGCTGTTTTTT
NA,TRBV5-1,NA,TRBJ2-5,CASSPGTAKETQYF,TGCGCCAGCAGCCCCGGGACGGCGAAAGAGACCCAGTACTTC
NA,TRBV5-1,once,TRBJ2-1,CASSLVADGYNEQFF,TGCGCCAGCAGCTTGGTAGCGGATGGCTACAATGAGCAGTTCTTC
NA,TRBV9,NA,TRBJ2-5,CASSVAAGQETQYF,TGTGCCAGCAGCGTAGCAGCAGGGCAAGAGACCCAGTACTTC
TRBD1,TRBV6-4,NA,TRBJ2-5,CASSDPHGDREETQYF,TGTGCCAGCAGTGATCCACACGGGGACAGGGAGGAGACCCAGTACTTC
NA,TRBV10-3,NA,TRBJ1-5,CAISGVGGNNQPQHF,TGTGCCATCAGTGGAGTGGGGGGTAACAATCAGCCCCAGCATTTT